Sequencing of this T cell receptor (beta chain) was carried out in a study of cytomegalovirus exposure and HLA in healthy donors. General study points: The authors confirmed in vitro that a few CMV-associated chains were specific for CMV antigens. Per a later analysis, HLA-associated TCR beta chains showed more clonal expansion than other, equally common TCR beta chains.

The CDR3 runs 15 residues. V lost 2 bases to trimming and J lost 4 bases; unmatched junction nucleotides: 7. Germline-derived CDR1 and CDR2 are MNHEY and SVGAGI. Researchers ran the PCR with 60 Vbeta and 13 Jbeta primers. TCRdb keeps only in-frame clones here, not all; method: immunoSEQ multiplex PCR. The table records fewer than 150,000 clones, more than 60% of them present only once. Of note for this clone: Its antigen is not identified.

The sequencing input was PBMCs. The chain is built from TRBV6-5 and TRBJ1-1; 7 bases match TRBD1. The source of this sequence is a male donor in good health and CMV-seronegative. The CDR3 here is CASSYRGTVSTEAFF. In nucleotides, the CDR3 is TGTGCCAGCAGTTACCGGGGGACAGTTAGCACTGAAGCTTTCTTT.